This TCR beta chain originates from a study of control samples from healthy donors and cancer patients. Using immunoSEQ multiplex PCR, the repertoire was profiled, and TCRdb retains in-frame clones only, with some absent. The sample has 35,000 to 50,000 clones, more than 75% seen once; the top ten hold about 9.4%. The length of the CDR3 is 14 residues. Germline values: CDR1 KGHDR, CDR2 SFDVKD. After removal of 5 bases from V and 8 bases from J, the junction contained 7 bases not matched to a gene. This rearrangement joins TRBV24-1 to TRBJ2-1; 8 nucleotides line up with TRBD2. Sequenced input: PBMCs. The TCR originated in a woman aged 60-70 years with lung cancer. CDR3 residues: CATSVSGSGYEQFF. CDR3 DNA: TGTGCCACCAGTGTAAGCGGGAGCGGGTATGAGCAGTTCTTC.